Reported below is one T cell receptor (beta chain). Repertoires were generated with immunoSEQ multiplex PCR, while TCRdb's copy carries only in-frame clones and drops some. Of 260,000 or so clones in the sample, approximately 80% were seen once. The sample originates from a study of blood T cell repertoires in COVID-19. The CDR3 extends over 14 amino acids. CDR1 SGHVS and CDR2 FQNEAQ come from the germline V gene. V lost 4 bases, J lost 6 bases, and 7 bases stayed unmatched. This TCR derives from a human donor in a cohort sampled during active COVID-19. The chain joins TRBV7-8 to TRBJ2-7; the match to TRBD1 covers 9 bases. The sequencing input was peripheral blood. The CDR3 reads CASSSPTGGLEQYF. CDR3 sequence (DNA): TGTGCCAGCAGCTCGCCAACAGGGGGCCTCGAGCAGTACTTC.